This TCR beta chain is from a study of CD8 T cells in Susac syndrome (dated 2019 in TCRdb). Study-level background: Repertoire sequencing was used to test whether CD8+ T cell activation and differentiation in Susac syndrome was antigen driven. Broader findings and caveats from the paper: The number of individuals in the TCR sequencing and HLA analysis was acknowledged as relatively small.

RNA was extracted using the RNeasy kit, and about 0.45 to 1 ug of the RNA was reverse transcribed with random hexamers. TCR beta CDR3 regions were amplified with the immunoSEQ multiplex PCR assay covering 54 Vbeta and 13 Jbeta segments. Bias from PCR amplification was corrected by using a synthetic template baseline for primer optimization and for computational correction. Per the original workflow: Reads were annotated to V, D and J genes per IMGT and analyzed with immunoSEQ Analyzer, keeping only productive sequences. To calculate clonality, Shannon entropy was normalized by log2 of the number of productive unique sequences and then subtracted from one. Public and private clones were assessed among the 100 most prevalent clones of each patient and control. Susac-specific clones were defined as absent from healthy and MS cohorts, roughly 1,100 published viral clones and other ImmuneACCESS disease sequences. The public reads were quality trimmed at Q25 with fastp and then assembled into clones with MiXCR by TCRdb, keeping productive beta chains. Each CDR3 protein appears once, grouped with its most common genes and DNA. What appears here as the V and J calls and clone size reflects TCRdb's work, not the paper's. The sample table records 110,000 or so distinct CDR3 sequences; 94% of these occur just once. The ten most abundant clones make up 0.095% to 0.1% of the sample.

The CDR3 spans 14 residues, from the cysteine through the phenylalanine. The DNA shown is the 42-base CDR3, in frame from base 1. CDR1 MNHEY and CDR2 SVGEGT are derived from the germline V gene. Germline trimming: 0 bases from V, 5 bases from J; junction bases outside gene matches: 2. This clonotype was seen a few times. The antigen it recognizes is unknown. The input lacks base qualities; no much larger clone sits a single base away. High-throughput TCR beta sequencing profiled peripheral blood CD8+ and CD4+ T cells from healthy donors, Susac syndrome patients and multiple sclerosis patients. Healthy donors were included as age- and sex-matched controls. Bulk CD8+ and CD4+ T cells were purified by magnetic negative isolation, while CD8+ TEMRA cells were enriched using FACS. Blood was collected in EDTA tubes and processed within 24 hours, with PBMCs isolated through density gradient centrifugation. PBMCs destined for TCR sequencing were cryopreserved in liquid nitrogen and later thawed in a 37 °C water bath. The sorted or isolated CD4+, CD8+ and CD8+ TEMRA cells had a purity of 90% or higher.

This TCR came from a human donor in good health. In this chain, TRBV6-2 or TRBV6-3 is recombined with TRBJ2-5; a stretch of 8 junction bases matches TRBD2. The sample consisted of CD4+ T cells from PBMCs. The CDR3 in this case is CASSYSSGSETQYF. The DNA sequence is TGTGCCAGCAGTTACTCGAGCGGGAGTGAGACCCAGTACTTC.